Described below is a single T cell receptor beta chain sequence and its context. Its specificity is unknown. This sample is drawn from a study of T cells in tuberculosis. The overall study: In South Africa, adults with active tuberculosis were compared with IGRA-negative and latently infected IGRA-positive adolescents. The study, taken as a whole, reports: Smaller distances to GMM-specific TCRs suggested their expansion in active tuberculosis.

The CDR3 consists of 16 residues. In germline, CDR1 is LGHNA, CDR2 YSLEER. V was cut by 1 base and J by 5 bases, with 17 bases left in between. Sequencing was performed with immunoSEQ multiplex PCR; in TCRdb, only in-frame clones are kept and a portion is missing. The table has about 29,000 clones, 93% seen once. Sequenced material: PBMCs. The rearrangement uses TRBV4-3 and TRBJ2-5; TRBD1 is a possible D gene (6 bases). The TCR comes from a donor aged 10-35 years with latent tuberculosis or without tuberculosis infection. The CDR3 loop is CASSQGGHGSRETQYF. The CDR3 coding sequence is TGCGCCAGCAGCCAAGGGGGACACGGGTCTAGGGAGACCCAGTACTTC.